These 27 T cell receptor beta chains were sequenced from one sample in a study of cytomegalovirus exposure and HLA in healthy donors. Vbeta (60) and Jbeta (13) primers were used in the PCR. The data were produced by immunoSEQ multiplex PCR, yet TCRdb's version contains in-frame clones alone and is incomplete. The top ten clones hold over 9.5% of a sample with 30,000 to 40,000 clones, roughly 82% of them seen once. Specimen: PBMCs. The receptor source for this set is a woman aged 18-35 years in good health and CMV-seropositive.

The chain links TRBV27 to TRBJ2-5; TRBD2 matches 9 bases. CDR1 and CDR2 (germline): MNHEY, SMNVEV (reference sequence). This CDR3 has 13 residues. V was clipped by 10 bases and J by 5 bases; unmatched bases: 8. The CDR3, as DNA: TGTGCCACCTCGGGGCGGGAGGGGGAGACCCAGTACTTC. As protein: CATSGREGETQYF.

This clone was seen once. The chain employs TRBV4-1 and TRBJ1-1; D is unresolved. Trimming took off 7 bases at V and 2 bases at J, with 8 bases between the two ends. Germline V CDR1 and CDR2: MGHRA, YSYEKL. This CDR3 spans 12 amino acids. The CDR3 DNA follows: TGCGCCAGCACCTTCAGAAACACTGAAGCTTTCTTT. Its translation is CASTFRNTEAFF.

The chain employs TRBV29-1 and TRBJ2-1; tentative D call: TRBD2 (6 bases). V was shortened by 7 bases and J by 0 bases, with 13 bases between the two germline ends. Germline lookup yields CDR1 SQVTM and CDR2 ANQGSEA. The CDR3 sequence is 14 residues long. CDR3 DNA: TGCAGCGCCTTGACTAGATCCTCCTACAATGAGCAGTTCTTC. Translated: CSALTRSSYNEQFF.

The chain combines TRBV12-5 with TRBJ2-5; a possible D gene is TRBD2 (6 bases). Germline V gene sequence: CDR1 LGHNT, CDR2 FRNRAP. V was clipped by 3 bases and J by 3 bases, with 14 bases between them. This CDR3 is built from 15 residues. The CDR3 bases are TGTGCTAGTGGTTTTAGTCCGGCGGGGAAAGAGACCCAGTACTTC. Amino acids: CASGFSPAGKETQYF.

The rearrangement joins TRBV27 to TRBJ1-2; possible D gene TRBD1, 6 bases. Trimming left V 6 bases short and J 2 bases short, with 16 bases between. This CDR3 contains 15 residues. Per germline, CDR1 MNHEY and CDR2 SMNVEV (reference sequence). The CDR3 DNA reads as TGTGCCAGCAGCGAACAGGGTGCCCTGAACTATGGCTACACCTTC. Translating gives CASSEQGALNYGYTF.

The chain has TRBV7-6 and TRBJ2-7, with TRBD2 identical over 7 bases. The CDR3 is 13 amino acids. Germline V CDR1 and CDR2: SGHVS, FNYEAQ. V gave up 2 bases and J gave up 7 bases; unmatched junction bases: 5. The CDR3 DNA reads as TGTGCCAGCAGCTTACGGGAGGCTCTTGAGCAGTACTTC. This translates into CASSLREALEQYF.

The rearrangement joins TRBV11-2 to TRBJ1-4; 7 nucleotides match TRBD1. The CDR3 spans 12 residues. Per germline, CDR1 SGHAT and CDR2 FQNNGV. J lost 8 bases, V lost 5 bases, and 2 bases had no gene match. The chain's CDR3 is CASSLGQEKLFF. The CDR3 coding sequence is TGTGCCAGCAGCCTGGGACAGGAAAAACTGTTTTTT.

This clone was picked up a small number of times. This chain joins TRBV5-6 and TRBJ2-3, with 8 bases aligning to TRBD1. Germline trimming cut 4 bases from V and 2 bases from J; bases unmatched to any gene: 9. Germline CDR1 and CDR2: SGHDT and YYEEEE. The CDR3 is made up of 16 amino acids. The CDR3 loop is CASSRLDRGYTDTQYF. The CDR3 DNA is TGTGCCAGCAGCCGCCTAGACAGGGGATACACAGATACGCAGTATTTT.

The chain combines TRBV5-8 with TRBJ2-2; TRBD2 agrees at 7 bases. Germline V lookup: CDR1 SGHTS, CDR2 YDEGEE. The CDR3 totals 17 residues. V shed 4 bases and J 2 bases; nucleotides not matched to a gene: 11. CDR3 DNA: TGTGCCAGCAGCCCCTTCTCCGCGGGGGTAAACACCGGGGAGCTGTTTTTT. It codes for CASSPFSAGVNTGELFF. Complete variable domain (other parts from reference TRBV5-8 and TRBJ2-2): EAGVTQSPTHLIKTRGQQATLRCSPISGHTSVYWYQQALGLGLQFLLWYDEGEERNRGNFPPRFSGRQFPNYSSELNVNALELEDSALYLCASSPFSAGVNTGELFFGEGSRLTVL.

The CDR3 coding sequence is TGTGCCAGCAGAAGACAGGGTCAAGAGACCCAGTACTTC. Translated: CASRRQGQETQYF. The chain has TRBV6-1 and TRBJ2-5, with TRBD1 matching 7 bases. The CDR3 sequence is 13 residues long. The germline V gene has CDR1 MNHNS and CDR2 SASEGT. Trimming took 6 bases from V and 2 from J; bases not matched to a gene: 3.

V and J are TRBV5-3 and TRBJ1-2; 10 bases agree with TRBD1. TRBV5-3 belongs to the ORF category, with a function that is uncertain. The CDR3 runs 15 residues. Losses at the gene ends were 4 bases for V and 3 bases for J; bases not matched to a gene: 6. The CDR3 sequence: CARSETGGKDYGYTF. The CDR3 region has the DNA TGTGCCAGAAGCGAGACAGGGGGCAAGGACTATGGCTACACCTTC.

The rearrangement uses TRBV6-4 and TRBJ1-2; D gene unclear. Germline V gene sequence: CDR1 MRHNA, CDR2 SNTAGT. The CDR3 length is 12 residues. Between the trimmed V and J ends, which lost 4 bases and 8 bases, there was a span of 11 bases. The CDR3 sequence is CASSATGAGYTF. The CDR3 DNA sequence: TGTGCCAGCAGTGCCACCGGAGCCGGCTACACCTTC.

The chain is built from TRBV4-2 and TRBJ2-7; D is uncertain. The CDR3 loop spans 16 amino acids. Trimming took 1 base from V and 5 from J, leaving 18 bases between them. Germline values: CDR1 LGHNA, CDR2 YNFKEQ. The CDR3 bases are TGTGCCAGCAGCCAAGTGCTATGGTTACCTACCGACGAGCAGTACTTC. Protein sequence: CASSQVLWLPTDEQYF.

CDR3 DNA: TGTGCCAGCACCGGGGGGCAGAGCCTCACAGATACGCAGTATTTT. This encodes CASTGGQSLTDTQYF. The chain combines TRBV9 with TRBJ2-3; a possible D gene is TRBD2 (7 bases). The ends were cut back, 6 bases at V and 2 bases at J, with 16 bases in the middle. In germline, CDR1 is SGDLS, CDR2 YYNGEE. This CDR3 contains 15 residues. Supplemented by reference TRBV9 and TRBJ2-3, the full variable domain reads DSGVTQTPKHLITATGQRVTLRCSPRSGDLSVYWYQQSLDQGLQFLIQYYNGEERAKGNILERFSAQQFPDLHSELNLSSLELGDSALYFCASTGGQSLTDTQYFGPGTRLTVL.

CDR3 nucleotides: TGTGCCAGCAGCCTGACTAGCGGGGGGGCCCGGGAAGGAGAGACCCAGTACTTC. This gives the protein CASSLTSGGAREGETQYF. The chain recombines TRBV4-2 with TRBJ2-5, with 14 bases fitting TRBD2. CDR1 is LGHNA and CDR2 is YNFKEQ in the germline V gene. There are 18 residues in the CDR3. Unmatched junction bases numbered 11, after V lost 4 bases and J lost 4 bases.

The chain couples TRBV4-3 to TRBJ1-6; TRBD1 is a possible D gene (5 bases). V lost 0 bases and J lost 10, with 22 bases in between. The CDR3 is 18 residues long. The germline V gene encodes CDR1 LGHNA and CDR2 YSLEER. In nucleotides, the CDR3 is TGCGCCAGCAGCCAAGAGACTGATTTGCCCGACAGTTACTCACCCCTCCACTTT. Amino acid sequence: CASSQETDLPDSYSPLHF.

This chain joins TRBV5-4 and TRBJ1-2; D gene uncertain. CDR1 SGHNT and CDR2 YYREEE come from the germline V gene (reference sequence). V was clipped by 2 bases and J by 2 bases, with 10 bases between them. The CDR3 loop spans 14 amino acids. The CDR3, as DNA: TGTGCCAGCAGCTTCCTGCCGGGGAACTATGGCTACACCTTC. Translating it yields CASSFLPGNYGYTF. Together with reference TRBV5-4 and TRBJ1-2, the CDR3 gives the full variable domain: ETGVTQSPTHLIKTRGQQVTLRCSSQSGHNTVSWYQQALGQGPQFIFQYYREEENGRGNFPPRFSGLQFPNYSSELNVNALELDDSALYLCASSFLPGNYGYTFGSGTRLTVV.

The DNA of the CDR3 is TGCGCCAGCAGCCAATCGGACAGTGCTAACTATGGCTACACCTTC. It yields the protein CASSQSDSANYGYTF. V gene TRBV4-1 combines with J gene TRBJ1-2, with D maybe TRBD1 (6 bases). Germline CDR1 reads MGHRA; CDR2 reads YSYEKL. The CDR3 runs to 15 residues. The ends were cut back, 2 bases at V and 0 bases at J, with 10 bases in the middle.

The rearrangement links TRBV9 to TRBJ2-7; TRBD1 might be the D (6 bases). CDR1 is SGDLS, CDR2 YYNGEE, per germline. CDR3 length equals 14 residues. V lost 4 bases to trimming and J lost 0 bases, with 11 bases between them. Written as DNA, the CDR3 is TGTGCCAGCAGCCCAAAACAGGGCTCCTACGAGCAGTACTTC. Encoded protein: CASSPKQGSYEQYF.

The chain couples TRBV7-2 to TRBJ2-7; 9 positions match TRBD1. The CDR3 sequence is 13 residues long. The junction had 7 bases not matched to a gene; V was cut back by 7 bases and J by 6 bases. CDR1 and CDR2 from the germline V gene are SGHTA and FQGNSA. For the CDR3, the DNA is TGTGCCAGCACTTCTCAGACAGGGGGCGAGCAGTACTTC. It translates to CASTSQTGGEQYF.

The V call is TRBV11-2, the J call TRBJ1-1, with a possible D match to TRBD1 (5 bases). V lost 1 base to trimming and J lost 1 base, with 13 bases between them. The CDR3 extends over 16 amino acids. Germline CDR1 and CDR2: SGHAT and FQNNGV. The DNA of the CDR3 is TGTGCCAGCAGCTTAGGTCTTCTTAGGGGGAACACTGAAGCTTTCTTT. Amino acids: CASSLGLLRGNTEAFF.

The CDR3, as DNA: TGTGCCAGCAGCTTGGACAGGCTATATGGCTACACCTTC. Amino acids: CASSLDRLYGYTF. V and J are TRBV5-4 and TRBJ1-2; TRBD1 is a possible D gene (5 bases). Germline V lookup: CDR1 SGHNT, CDR2 YYREEE (reference sequence). Trimming left V 0 bases short and J 5 bases short, with 8 bases between. CDR3 length equals 13 residues.

This clone was recorded only once. The chain recombines TRBV28 with TRBJ1-5; perhaps TRBD1 as D (5 bases). V was cut by 7 bases and J by 4 bases, with 20 bases left in between. From germline, CDR1 is MDHEN and CDR2 SYDVKM. The CDR3 has 16 residues. For the CDR3, the DNA is TGTGCCAGCACCACCGGGGAGGTGGGGGGTAATCAGCCCCAGCATTTT. It yields the protein CASTTGEVGGNQPQHF.

This rearrangement joins TRBV4-2 to TRBJ2-3; 10 nucleotides line up with TRBD2. Trimming removed 2 bases from V and 2 bases from J; junction bases left unmatched: 7. The CDR3 runs 17 residues. The germline CDR1 and CDR2 sequences are LGHNA and YNFKEQ. The CDR3 DNA reads as TGTGCCAGCAGCCAAAGCGGGGGGGCCTTGGTCACAGATACGCAGTATTTT. Protein: CASSQSGGALVTDTQYF.

V gene TRBV7-9 combines with J gene TRBJ2-6; possibly TRBD1 for D (6 bases). Trimming left V 1 base short and J 7 bases short, with 17 bases between. The CDR3 length is 17 residues. The germline V gene encodes CDR1 SEHNR and CDR2 FQNEAQ (reference sequence). CDR3 in DNA: TGTGCCAGCAGCTTAGAGTGGAGGACAGCCAGAGCCAACGTCCTGACTTTC. It specifies CASSLEWRTARANVLTF.

The chain is built from TRBV7-9 and TRBJ1-1; no definite D call. Germline V gives CDR1 SEHNR, CDR2 FQNEAQ (reference sequence). V lost 5 bases and J 2 bases, leaving 9 bases between the germline ends. The CDR3 sequence is 13 residues long. In nucleotides, the CDR3 is TGTGCCAGCAGCAAACACAGCAACACTGAAGCTTTCTTT. The encoded protein is CASSKHSNTEAFF. The full variable domain, in which reference TRBV7-9 and TRBJ1-1 provide the parts outside the CDR3, is DTGVSQNPRHKITKRGQNVTFRCDPISEHNRLYWYRQTLGQGPEFLTYFQNEAQLEKSRLLSDRFSAERPKGSFSTLEIQRTEQGDSAMYLCASSKHSNTEAFFGQGTRLTVV.

This clone has a single count. The V gene is TRBV4-2, the J gene TRBJ2-5; D is perhaps TRBD1 (6 bases). CDR3 length: 13 residues. Trimming took 0 bases from V and 7 from J, leaving 9 bases between them. The germline CDR1 and CDR2 sequences are LGHNA and YNFKEQ. CDR3 nucleotide sequence: TGTGCCAGCAGCCAAGAGGGGGCGGGGACCCAGTACTTC. Translation: CASSQEGAGTQYF.